This TCR beta chain was documented in a study of CD8+CD57+ T cells in acquired aplastic anemia. This clonotype showed up many times. Relative to the germline gene, one junction end is altered; a read error may explain this. The CDR3 spans 12 residues. The germline V gene encodes CDR1 SGDLS and CDR2 YYNGEE. Researchers used genomic DNA as the template to profile TCR beta VDJ and CDR3. TCRdb processed the reads anew with MiXCR; each CDR3 protein has one entry. The top ten clones hold 6.5% to 8% of a sample with hundreds of thousands of distinct CDR3 sequences, around 45% of them seen once. Previously, flow cytometry had revealed CD8+CD57+ cell expansion in the patients chosen for sequencing. No therapy was given to patients before blood sampling.

The sequenced sample was sorted CD4+, CD8+, or CD8+CD57+ T cells (not recorded which) from PBMCs. This sequence originates from a human donor with aplastic anemia. This chain uses TRBV9 with TRBJ1-1, with a weak D call TRBD1 (5 bases). CDR3 sequence (DNA): TGTGCCAGCAGCCTAACGGACACTGAAGCTCTCTTT. Its protein is CASSLTDTEALF.